These T cell receptor beta chains were read from a single sample in a study of cytomegalovirus exposure and HLA in healthy donors. Some clones are missing from TCRdb's copy, which holds only in-frame ones; the method was immunoSEQ multiplex PCR. Here the sample spans 150,000 to 200,000 clones, around 79% being singletons. The sequenced sample consisted of PBMCs. The receptor set was obtained from a woman in her thirties or forties in good health and CMV-seropositive. The conserved cysteine and the conserved F or W are not part of the CDR3 here. The order of the fields is J gene, V gene, CDR3 protein.

j_gene: TRBJ1-5; v_gene: TRBV18; CDR3aa: ASSRLGDQPQH
j_gene: TRBJ2-7; v_gene: TRBV7-2; CDR3aa: ASSTPLALYEQY
j_gene: TRBJ2-7; v_gene: TRBV25-1; CDR3aa: ASSETRYEQY
j_gene: TRBJ2-1; v_gene: TRBV6-5; CDR3aa: ASSYQRGNEQF
j_gene: TRBJ2-5; v_gene: TRBV7-9; CDR3aa: ASSRGRETQY
j_gene: TRBJ2-1; v_gene: TRBV18; CDR3aa: ASSLGLAGGNEQF
j_gene: TRBJ2-5; v_gene: TRBV6-5; CDR3aa: ASSYSGLAQETQY
j_gene: TRBJ2-1; v_gene: TRBV5-4; CDR3aa: ASSPGASGNLNEQF
j_gene: TRBJ2-7; v_gene: TRBV5-4; CDR3aa: ASRFVAGEEY
j_gene: TRBJ2-5; v_gene: TRBV5-6; CDR3aa: ASSYSGGAMETQY
j_gene: TRBJ1-2; v_gene: TRBV5-4; CDR3aa: ASSLAGRVYGYT
j_gene: TRBJ2-7; v_gene: TRBV6-6; CDR3aa: ASSSTRGAYYEQY